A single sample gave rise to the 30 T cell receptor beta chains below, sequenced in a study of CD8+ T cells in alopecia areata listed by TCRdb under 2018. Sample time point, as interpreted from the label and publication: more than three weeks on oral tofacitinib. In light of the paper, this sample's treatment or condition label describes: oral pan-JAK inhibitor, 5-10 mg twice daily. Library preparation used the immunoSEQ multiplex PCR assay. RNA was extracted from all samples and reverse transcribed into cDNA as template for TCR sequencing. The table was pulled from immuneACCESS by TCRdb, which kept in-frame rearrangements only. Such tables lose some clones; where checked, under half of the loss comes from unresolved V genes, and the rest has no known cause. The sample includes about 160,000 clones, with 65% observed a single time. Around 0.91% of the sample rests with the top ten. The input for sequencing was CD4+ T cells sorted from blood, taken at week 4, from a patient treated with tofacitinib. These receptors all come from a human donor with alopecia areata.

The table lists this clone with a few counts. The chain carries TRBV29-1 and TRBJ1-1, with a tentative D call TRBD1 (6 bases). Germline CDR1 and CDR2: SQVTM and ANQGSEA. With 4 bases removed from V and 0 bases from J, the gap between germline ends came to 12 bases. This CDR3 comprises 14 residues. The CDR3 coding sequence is TGCAGCGTTGCCAGGGGAACCATGAACACTGAAGCTTTCTTT. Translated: CSVARGTMNTEAFF.

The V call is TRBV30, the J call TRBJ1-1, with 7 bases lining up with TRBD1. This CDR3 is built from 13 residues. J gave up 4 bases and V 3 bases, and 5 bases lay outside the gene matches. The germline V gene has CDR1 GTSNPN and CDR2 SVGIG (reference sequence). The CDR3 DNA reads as TGTGCCTGGAGAGGGGGCGCAGGCACTGAAGCTTTCTTT. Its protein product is CAWRGGAGTEAFF.

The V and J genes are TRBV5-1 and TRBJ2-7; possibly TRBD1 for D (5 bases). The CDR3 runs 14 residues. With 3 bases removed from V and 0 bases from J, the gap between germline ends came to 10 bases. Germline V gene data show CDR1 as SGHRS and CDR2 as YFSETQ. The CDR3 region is CASSSQGLSYEQYF. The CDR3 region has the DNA TGCGCCAGCAGCTCCCAGGGCCTCTCCTACGAGCAGTACTTC. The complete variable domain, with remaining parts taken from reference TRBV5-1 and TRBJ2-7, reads KAGVTQTPRYLIKTRGQQVTLSCSPISGHRSVSWYQQTPGQGLQFLFEYFSETQRNKGNFPGRFSGRQFSNSRSEMNVSTLELGDSALYLCASSSQGLSYEQYFGPGTRLTVT.

Written as DNA, the CDR3 is TGCGCCAGCAGCTTTCAGGGGACCAACTATGGCTACACCTTC. Amino acids: CASSFQGTNYGYTF. The chain joins TRBV5-1 to TRBJ1-2; the D gene is possibly TRBD1 (6 bases). CDR3 length equals 14 residues. The germline V and J ends were trimmed by 2 bases and 2 bases, with 10 bases remaining between them. CDR1 is SGHRS and CDR2 is YFSETQ in the germline V gene.

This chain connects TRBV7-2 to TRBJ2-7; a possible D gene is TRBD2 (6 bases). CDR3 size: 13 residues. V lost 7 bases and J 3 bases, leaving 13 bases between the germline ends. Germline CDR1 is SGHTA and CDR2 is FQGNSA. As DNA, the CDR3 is TGTGCCAGCACCGCGGGGCGGGGCTACGAGCAGTACTTC. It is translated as CASTAGRGYEQYF.

The CDR3 coding sequence is TGTGCCAGCAGCCTTACAGGGAGCAAGCAGTACTTC. Amino acids: CASSLTGSKQYF. V and J are TRBV2 and TRBJ2-7; D is perhaps TRBD1 (6 bases). There are 12 residues in the CDR3. Germline-derived CDR1 and CDR2 are SNHLY and FYNNEI. The V gene lost 6 bases and the J gene lost 8 bases, with 14 bases spanning the gap.

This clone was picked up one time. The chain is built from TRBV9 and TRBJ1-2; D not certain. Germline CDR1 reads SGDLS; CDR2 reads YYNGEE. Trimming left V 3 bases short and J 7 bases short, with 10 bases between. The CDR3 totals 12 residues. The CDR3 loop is CASSGPSGGYTF. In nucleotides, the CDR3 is TGTGCCAGCAGCGGCCCCTCGGGTGGCTACACCTTC.

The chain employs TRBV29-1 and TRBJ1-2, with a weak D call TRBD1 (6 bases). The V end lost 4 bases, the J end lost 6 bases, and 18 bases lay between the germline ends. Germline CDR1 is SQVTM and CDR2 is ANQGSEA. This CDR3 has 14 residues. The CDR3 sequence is CSVVEPQGEDGYTF. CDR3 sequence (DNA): TGCAGCGTTGTGGAACCACAGGGAGAGGATGGCTACACCTTC.

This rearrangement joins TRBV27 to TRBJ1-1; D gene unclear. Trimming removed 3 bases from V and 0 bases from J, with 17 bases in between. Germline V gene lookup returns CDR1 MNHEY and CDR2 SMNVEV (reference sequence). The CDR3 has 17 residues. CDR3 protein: CASSFLGAGGMNTEAFF. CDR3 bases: TGTGCCAGCAGTTTTTTGGGAGCGGGAGGGATGAACACTGAAGCTTTCTTT.

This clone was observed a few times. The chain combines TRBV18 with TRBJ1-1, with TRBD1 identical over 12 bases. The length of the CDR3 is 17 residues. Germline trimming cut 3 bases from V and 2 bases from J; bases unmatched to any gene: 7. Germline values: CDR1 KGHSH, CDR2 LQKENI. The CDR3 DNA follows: TGTGCCAGCTCACCTTCCGGGACAGGGGGCGGAAACACTGAAGCTTTCTTT. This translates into CASSPSGTGGGNTEAFF.

CDR3 sequence reads: CASNRQGVSYNSPLHF. CDR3 nucleotides: TGTGCCAGCAACCGGCAAGGCGTCTCCTATAATTCACCCCTCCACTTT. The chain joins TRBV27 to TRBJ1-6; D uncertain. Per the germline V gene, CDR1 is MNHEY and CDR2 is SMNVEV (reference sequence). The CDR3 consists of 16 residues. V shed 7 bases and J shed 0 bases, with 13 bases lying between them.

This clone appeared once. The CDR3 bases are TGTGCCAGCAGTTACGGGGCACCCGGGACCCAGTACTTC. It yields the protein CASSYGAPGTQYF. The J gene is TRBJ2-5, the V gene TRBV6-5; D might be TRBD1 (5 bases). CDR3 length: 13 residues. The V gene lost 2 bases and the J gene lost 7 bases, with 11 bases spanning the gap. CDR1 and CDR2 (germline): MNHEY, SVGAGI.

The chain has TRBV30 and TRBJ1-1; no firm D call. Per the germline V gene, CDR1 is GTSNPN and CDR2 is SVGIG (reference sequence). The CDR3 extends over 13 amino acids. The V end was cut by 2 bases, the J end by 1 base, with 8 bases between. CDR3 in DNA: TGTGCCTGGAGTTGGGCGGGGAACACTGAAGCTTTCTTT. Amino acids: CAWSWAGNTEAFF. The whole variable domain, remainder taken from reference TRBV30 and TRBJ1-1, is SQTIHQWPATLVQPVGSPLSLECTVEGTSNPNLYWYRQAAGRGLQLLFYSVGIGQISSEVPQNLSASRPQDRQFILSSKKLLLSDSGFYLCAWSWAGNTEAFFGQGTRLTVV.

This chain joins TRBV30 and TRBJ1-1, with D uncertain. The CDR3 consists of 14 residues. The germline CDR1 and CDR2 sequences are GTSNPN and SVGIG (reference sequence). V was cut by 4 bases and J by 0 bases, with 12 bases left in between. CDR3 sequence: CAWIPGSMNTEAFF. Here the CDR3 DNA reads TGTGCCTGGATACCGGGGTCCATGAACACTGAAGCTTTCTTT.

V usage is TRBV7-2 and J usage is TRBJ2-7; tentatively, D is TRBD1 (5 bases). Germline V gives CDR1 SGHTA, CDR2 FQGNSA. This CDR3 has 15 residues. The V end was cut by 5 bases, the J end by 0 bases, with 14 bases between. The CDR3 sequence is CASSQGASSSYEQYF. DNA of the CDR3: TGTGCCAGCAGCCAAGGGGCTTCGAGCTCCTACGAGCAGTACTTC. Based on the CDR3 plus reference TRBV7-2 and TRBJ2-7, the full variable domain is GAGVSQSPSNKVTEKGKDVELRCDPISGHTALYWYRQSLGQGLEFLIYFQGNSAPDKSGLPSDRFSAERTGGSVSTLTIQRTQQEDSAVYLCASSQGASSSYEQYFGPGTRLTVT.

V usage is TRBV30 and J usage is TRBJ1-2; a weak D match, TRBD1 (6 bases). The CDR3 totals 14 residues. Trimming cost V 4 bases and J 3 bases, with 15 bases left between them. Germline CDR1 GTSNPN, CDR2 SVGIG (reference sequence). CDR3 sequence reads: CAWTETGTDYGYTF. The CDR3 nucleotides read TGTGCCTGGACAGAAACAGGGACCGACTATGGCTACACCTTC.

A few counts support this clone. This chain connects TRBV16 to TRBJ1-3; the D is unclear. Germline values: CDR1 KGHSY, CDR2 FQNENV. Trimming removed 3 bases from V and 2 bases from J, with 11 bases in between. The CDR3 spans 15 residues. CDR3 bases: TGTGCCAGCAGCCACCCGACAAGGACTGGAAACACCATATATTTT. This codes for CASSHPTRTGNTIYF.

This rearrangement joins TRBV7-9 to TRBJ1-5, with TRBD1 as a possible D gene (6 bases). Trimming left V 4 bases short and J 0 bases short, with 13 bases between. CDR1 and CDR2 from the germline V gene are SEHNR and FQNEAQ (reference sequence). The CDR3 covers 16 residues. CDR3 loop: CASSSGQMYSNQPQHF. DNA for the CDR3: TGTGCCAGCAGCTCTGGACAGATGTATAGCAATCAGCCCCAGCATTTT.

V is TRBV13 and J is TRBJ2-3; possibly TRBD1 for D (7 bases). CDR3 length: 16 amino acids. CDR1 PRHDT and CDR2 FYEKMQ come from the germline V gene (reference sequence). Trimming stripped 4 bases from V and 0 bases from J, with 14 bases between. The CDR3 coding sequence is TGTGCCAGCAGCTCCAGGGGGGCCTACAGCACAGATACGCAGTATTTT. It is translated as CASSSRGAYSTDTQYF.

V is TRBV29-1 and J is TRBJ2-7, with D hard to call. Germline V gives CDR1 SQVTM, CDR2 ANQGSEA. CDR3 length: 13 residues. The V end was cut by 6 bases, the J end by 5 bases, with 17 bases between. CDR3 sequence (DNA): TGCAGCGTGCAACCTGCTGGGTTCCACGAGCAGTACTTC. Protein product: CSVQPAGFHEQYF.

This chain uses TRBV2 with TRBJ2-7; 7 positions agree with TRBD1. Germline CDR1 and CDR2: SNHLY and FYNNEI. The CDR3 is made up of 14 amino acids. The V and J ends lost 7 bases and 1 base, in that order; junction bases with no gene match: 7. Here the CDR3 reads CASTTGAVSYEQYF. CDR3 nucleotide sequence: TGTGCCAGCACCACAGGGGCGGTTTCCTACGAGCAGTACTTC.

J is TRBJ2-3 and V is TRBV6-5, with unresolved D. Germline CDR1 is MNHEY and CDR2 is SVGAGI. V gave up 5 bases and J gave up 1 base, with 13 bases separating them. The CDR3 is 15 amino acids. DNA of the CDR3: TGTGCCAGCAGTCCCTGGGCAGGCCGCACAGATACGCAGTATTTT. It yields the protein CASSPWAGRTDTQYF.

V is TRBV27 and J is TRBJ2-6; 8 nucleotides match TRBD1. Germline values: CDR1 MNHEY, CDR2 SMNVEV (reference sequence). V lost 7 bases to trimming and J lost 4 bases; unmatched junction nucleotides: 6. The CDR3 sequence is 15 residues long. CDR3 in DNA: TGTGCCAGCACCCCGGACAGGGCCGGGGCCAACGTCCTGACTTTC. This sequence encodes CASTPDRAGANVLTF.

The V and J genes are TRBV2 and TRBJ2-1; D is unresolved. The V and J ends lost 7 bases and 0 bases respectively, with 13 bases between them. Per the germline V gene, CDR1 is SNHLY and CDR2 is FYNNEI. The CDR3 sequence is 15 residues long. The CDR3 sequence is CASTRALSSYNEQFF. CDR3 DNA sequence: TGTGCCAGCACCCGAGCCCTCTCCTCCTACAATGAGCAGTTCTTC.

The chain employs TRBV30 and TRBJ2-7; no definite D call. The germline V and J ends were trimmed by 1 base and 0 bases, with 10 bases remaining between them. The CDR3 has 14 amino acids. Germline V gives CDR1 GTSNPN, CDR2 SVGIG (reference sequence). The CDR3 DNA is TGTGCCTGGAGTGCTGGTCTGGACTCCTACGAGCAGTACTTC. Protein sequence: CAWSAGLDSYEQYF.

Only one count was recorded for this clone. Here the CDR3 reads CASSLAEGRSISPLHF. In DNA form, the CDR3 reads TGTGCCAGCAGCTTGGCTGAGGGCAGGAGCATTTCACCCCTCCACTTT. The chain combines TRBV5-8 with TRBJ1-6, with unresolved D. CDR1 and CDR2 from the germline V gene are SGHTS and YDEGEE. Deletions cut 0 bases from V and 9 bases from J, with 16 bases between. This CDR3 contains 16 residues.

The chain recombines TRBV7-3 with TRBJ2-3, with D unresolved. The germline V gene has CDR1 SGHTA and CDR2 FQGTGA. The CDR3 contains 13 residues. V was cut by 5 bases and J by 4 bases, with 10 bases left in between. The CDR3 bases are TGTGCCAGCAGCCCCCGGCTAGCAGATACGCAGTATTTT. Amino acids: CASSPRLADTQYF.

CDR3 sequence: CASSVEGQGTYEQYF. Here the CDR3 DNA reads TGTGCCAGCAGCGTAGAGGGACAGGGGACCTACGAGCAGTACTTC. The V gene is TRBV9, the J gene TRBJ2-7, with 10 nucleotides matching TRBD1. Unmatched junction bases numbered 2, after V lost 0 bases and J lost 2 bases. Germline V lookup: CDR1 SGDLS, CDR2 YYNGEE. There are 15 residues in the CDR3.

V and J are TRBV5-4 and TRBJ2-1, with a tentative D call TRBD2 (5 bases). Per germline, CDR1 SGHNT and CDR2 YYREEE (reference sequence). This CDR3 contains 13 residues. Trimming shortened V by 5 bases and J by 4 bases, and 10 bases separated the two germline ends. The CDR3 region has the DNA TGTGCCAGCAGGTCGGGATTTTACAATGAGCAGTTCTTC. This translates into CASRSGFYNEQFF.

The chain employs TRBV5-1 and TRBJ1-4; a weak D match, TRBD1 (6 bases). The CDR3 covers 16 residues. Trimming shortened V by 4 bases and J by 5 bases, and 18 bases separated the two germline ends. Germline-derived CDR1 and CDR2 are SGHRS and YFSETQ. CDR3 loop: CASSPGYRAENEKLFF. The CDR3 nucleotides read TGCGCCAGCAGCCCGGGATACAGGGCTGAGAATGAAAAACTGTTTTTT.